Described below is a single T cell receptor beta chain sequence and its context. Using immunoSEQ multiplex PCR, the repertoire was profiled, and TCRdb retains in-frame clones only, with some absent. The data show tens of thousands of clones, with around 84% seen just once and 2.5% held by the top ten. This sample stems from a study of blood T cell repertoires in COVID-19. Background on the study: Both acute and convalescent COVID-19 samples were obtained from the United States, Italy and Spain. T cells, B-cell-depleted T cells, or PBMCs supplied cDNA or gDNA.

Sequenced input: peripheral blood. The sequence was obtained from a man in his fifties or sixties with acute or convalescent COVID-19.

CDR3 sequence (DNA): TGTGCCAGCAGACGGACGGAGGCTAATGAAAAACTGTTTTTT. It translates to CASRRTEANEKLFF. The chain carries TRBV2 and TRBJ1-4; no reliable D call. The V end was cut by 6 bases, the J end by 3 bases, with 11 bases between. CDR1 and CDR2 from the germline V gene are SNHLY and FYNNEI. The CDR3 runs 14 residues. Full variable domain (rest looked up from reference TRBV2 and TRBJ1-4): EPEVTQTPSHQVTQMGQEVILRCVPISNHLYFYWYRQILGQKVEFLVSFYNNEISEKSEIFDDQFSVERPDGSNFTLKIRSTKLEDSAMYFCASRRTEANEKLFFGSGTQLSVL.